Following are 18 T cell receptor beta chains from one sample sequenced in a study of T-cell memory formation after mild COVID-19. TCRdb re-called the 5' RACE reads through MiXCR, storing one row per CDR3 protein. In the table there are 30,000 to 50,000 distinct CDR3 sequences, 6% to 6.5% of which are singletons. Material: PBMCs or a T cell subset sorted from them (not recorded which). Receptor source: an adult who had mild COVID-19 (a few samples of this study predate the infection). Cell type and time point are not known.

This chain joins TRBV5-1 and TRBJ1-3, with 10 bases matching TRBD1. After removal of 3 bases from V and 3 bases from J, the junction contained 3 bases not matched to a gene. The CDR3 loop spans 15 amino acids. Germline V CDR1 and CDR2: SGHRS, YFSETQ. The CDR3 nucleotides read TGCGCCAGCAGCTCGGGACAGGGGTATGGAAACACCATATATTTT. This gives the protein CASSSGQGYGNTIYF.

The CDR3 sequence is CASSPSGTGNTEAFF. For the CDR3, the DNA is TGTGCCAGCAGTCCCTCTGGGACAGGGAACACTGAAGCTTTCTTT. The J gene is TRBJ1-1, the V gene TRBV6-1; TRBD1 agrees at 8 bases. Germline values: CDR1 MNHNS, CDR2 SASEGT. V was pared by 5 bases and J by 1 base, with 6 bases of the junction left unmatched. This CDR3 spans 15 amino acids.

This chain uses TRBV29-1 with TRBJ1-1; no definite D call. CDR3 length: 12 residues. Trimming pared 8 bases from V and 1 base from J, leaving 11 bases between. Looked up from germline, CDR1 is SQVTM and CDR2 is ANQGSEA. The CDR3 DNA sequence: TGCAGCATCCTGGCGGGGAACACTGAAGCTTTCTTT. Protein sequence: CSILAGNTEAFF.

This clonotype occurred many times. J is TRBJ2-7 and V is TRBV12-3 or TRBV12-4; the match to TRBD2 covers 7 bases. This CDR3 region has 13 residues. The V gene end was trimmed by 6 bases and the J gene end by 7 bases; junction bases not matched to a gene: 9. This CDR3 is CASSTLLAREQYF. In nucleotides, the CDR3 is TGTGCCAGCAGCACCCTACTAGCGCGGGAGCAGTACTTC.

V usage is TRBV18 and J usage is TRBJ2-1, with D maybe TRBD1 (6 bases). The CDR3 spans 15 residues. CDR1 is KGHSH and CDR2 is LQKENI in the germline V gene. V lost 3 bases to trimming and J lost 0 bases, with 9 bases between them. The CDR3 coding sequence is TGTGCCAGCTCACCGGGGGCAGTCTCCTACAATGAGCAGTTCTTC. It yields the protein CASSPGAVSYNEQFF.

CDR3 region: CASSFPSTGLGDGYTF. CDR3 nucleotide sequence: TGTGCCAGCAGTTTTCCCTCGACAGGACTGGGTGATGGCTACACCTTC. This chain connects TRBV28 to TRBJ1-2; weak D call: TRBD1 (6 bases). Germline values: CDR1 MDHEN, CDR2 SYDVKM. The CDR3 extends over 16 amino acids. The V gene lost 3 bases and the J gene lost 6 bases, with 20 bases spanning the gap.

The chain carries TRBV3-1 and TRBJ2-2; 7 bases fit TRBD1. CDR3 length equals 15 residues. The V segment lost 4 bases and the J segment 6 bases; nucleotides outside the gene matches: 8. Germline CDR1 and CDR2: LGHDT and YNNKEL (reference sequence). The CDR3 DNA reads TGTGCCAGCAGCCGAAGGGAGACAGGGTCCGGGGAGCTGTTTTTT. Amino acids: CASSRRETGSGELFF.

The sample holds a few counts of this clonotype. The V and J genes are TRBV6-6 and TRBJ2-1; 9 bases map to TRBD2. Germline-derived CDR1 and CDR2 are MNHNY and SVGAGI (reference sequence). V gave up 10 bases and J gave up 5 bases; unmatched junction bases: 6. The CDR3 length is 13 residues. For the CDR3, the DNA is TGTGCCACCCGGGGACTAGCCAACAATGAGCAGTTCTTC. It is translated as CATRGLANNEQFF.

The DNA of the CDR3 is TGTGCCAGCAGGGCGGGCGGGACGGAGTTCTTC. Encoded protein: CASRAGGTEFF. The rearrangement links TRBV6-2 or TRBV6-3 to TRBJ2-1; D is possibly TRBD2 (6 bases). The CDR3 runs 11 residues. Germline CDR1 and CDR2: MNHEY and SVGEGT. The ends were cut back, 6 bases at V and 14 bases at J, with 14 bases in the middle.

The table lists this clonotype with many counts. The CDR3 protein is CASSLEGLPSDTQYF. CDR3 nucleotide sequence: TGCGCCAGCAGCTTAGAGGGACTACCTTCAGATACGCAGTATTTT. The chain is built from TRBV5-1 and TRBJ2-3, with 7 bases fitting TRBD2. V shed 2 bases and J 4 bases; nucleotides not matched to a gene: 7. The length of the CDR3 is 15 residues. Germline CDR1 reads SGHRS; CDR2 reads YFSETQ.

This clonotype was seen many times. The chain couples TRBV12-3 or TRBV12-4 to TRBJ2-1; D uncertain. V lost 8 bases to trimming and J lost 1 base, with 18 bases between them. CDR3 length: 16 residues. CDR3 residues: CASRTGLGFSYNEQFF. In DNA form, the CDR3 reads TGTGCCAGCCGTACCGGTTTGGGGTTTTCCTACAATGAGCAGTTCTTC.

This clonotype was recorded a few times. In DNA, the CDR3 is TGTGCCAGCAGCCAAGATAAGTTGTACAATGAGCAGTTCTTC. Translating it yields CASSQDKLYNEQFF. The chain combines TRBV4-2 with TRBJ2-1; D is ambiguous. This CDR3 is built from 14 residues. The V end was cut by 0 bases, the J end by 4 bases, with 7 bases between. Germline V gene lookup returns CDR1 LGHNA and CDR2 YNFKEQ.

This clonotype was observed at least ten times. This chain's CDR3 is CASSQSETENTEAFF. CDR3 DNA sequence: TGTGCCAGCAGCCAGAGTGAGACAGAGAACACTGAAGCTTTCTTT. The V and J genes are TRBV4-2 and TRBJ1-1; D perhaps matches TRBD1 (5 bases). V dropped 3 bases and J dropped 1 base, with 12 bases sitting between them. Germline V CDR1 and CDR2: LGHNA, YNFKEQ. The CDR3 spans 15 residues.

This clonotype showed up just a few times. The chain combines TRBV6-6 with TRBJ1-2; 7 bases are shared with TRBD1. The germline gives CDR1 MNHNY, CDR2 SVGAGI (reference sequence). The CDR3 runs 13 residues. V gave up 5 bases and J gave up 10 bases; unmatched junction bases: 10. The CDR3 sequence: CASSQLRDSIYTF. The DNA of the CDR3 is TGTGCCAGCAGTCAACTGAGGGACAGTATCTACACCTTC.

The rearrangement uses TRBV5-8 and TRBJ2-3; D possibly corresponds to TRBD2 (5 bases). CDR3 length equals 18 residues. Germline V lookup: CDR1 SGHTS, CDR2 YDEGEE. V was cut by 0 bases and J by 6 bases, with 23 bases left in between. CDR3 sequence (DNA): TGTGCCAGCAGCTTGGGAGCCGTGATCGGGGTTTCTTTGGATACGCAGTATTTT. Protein product: CASSLGAVIGVSLDTQYF. Looking up the rest from reference TRBV5-8 and TRBJ2-3 gives the full variable domain: EAGVTQSPTHLIKTRGQQATLRCSPISGHTSVYWYQQALGLGLQFLLWYDEGEERNRGNFPPRFSGRQFPNYSSELNVNALELEDSALYLCASSLGAVIGVSLDTQYFGPGTRLTVL.

This clonotype was counted ten times or more. V usage is TRBV29-1 and J usage is TRBJ2-7; the D gene is possibly TRBD2 (6 bases). Germline lookup yields CDR1 SQVTM and CDR2 ANQGSEA. The V end lost 6 bases, the J end lost 3 bases, and 12 bases lay between the germline ends. The CDR3 covers 12 residues. In DNA, the CDR3 is TGCAGCGTCGGGGAGGCCGGCTACGAGCAGTACTTC. Translated: CSVGEAGYEQYF.

The chain couples TRBV28 to TRBJ2-1; perhaps TRBD2 as D (8 bases). The CDR3 loop spans 16 amino acids. Germline loops: CDR1 MDHEN, CDR2 SYDVKM. Trimming took 7 bases from V and 0 from J, leaving 16 bases between them. The CDR3 spells CASTRRGTSSYNEQFF. The CDR3, as DNA: TGTGCCAGCACCCGCAGGGGGACTAGCTCCTACAATGAGCAGTTCTTC.

This clonotype was seen a handful of times. V is TRBV10-3 and J is TRBJ2-3; the match to TRBD2 covers 8 bases. Germline CDR1 and CDR2: ENHRY and SYGVKD. V dropped 6 bases and J dropped 6; count of bases not matched to a gene: 11. CDR3 length: 15 amino acids. In DNA, the CDR3 is TGTGCCATCAGCGGGAGGGCGGGAGGACCGGATACGCAGTATTTT. Translating gives CAISGRAGGPDTQYF.